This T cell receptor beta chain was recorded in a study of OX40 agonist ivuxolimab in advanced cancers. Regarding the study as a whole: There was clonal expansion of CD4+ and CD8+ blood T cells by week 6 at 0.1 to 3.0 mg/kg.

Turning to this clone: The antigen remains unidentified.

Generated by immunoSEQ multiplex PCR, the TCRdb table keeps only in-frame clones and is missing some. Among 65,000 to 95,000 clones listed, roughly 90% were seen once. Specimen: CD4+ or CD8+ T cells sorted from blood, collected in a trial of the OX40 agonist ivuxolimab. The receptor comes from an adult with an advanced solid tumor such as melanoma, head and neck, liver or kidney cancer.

CDR3 nucleotide sequence: TGTGCCAGCAGCTTATTCAGGACAGGGGTCGATGAGCAGTTCTTC. It yields the protein CASSLFRTGVDEQFF. V is TRBV7-2 and J is TRBJ2-1, with 9 bases identical to TRBD1. From germline, CDR1 is SGHTA and CDR2 FQGNSA. The CDR3 extends over 15 amino acids. V shed 2 bases and J 8 bases; nucleotides not matched to a gene: 7.